One and the same sample provided the 10 T cell receptor beta chains below, sequenced in a study of OX40 agonist ivuxolimab in advanced cancers. Measured with immunoSEQ multiplex PCR; TCRdb has only the in-frame clones, and not every one. Of 70,000 to 85,000 clones in the sample, roughly 94% are singletons; the top ten hold roughly 11%. The source was CD4+ or CD8+ T cells sorted from blood, collected in a trial of the OX40 agonist ivuxolimab. These TCRs come from an adult with an advanced solid tumor such as melanoma, head and neck, liver or kidney cancer.

The chain links TRBV6-5 to TRBJ2-7; D possibly matches TRBD1 or TRBD2 (5 bases each). This CDR3 is 14 amino acids long. The V gene's germline CDR1 is MNHEY and CDR2 SVGAGI. Trimming removed 7 bases from V and 4 bases from J, with 17 bases in between. The CDR3 sequence is CASTMGVGGYEQYF. The CDR3 nucleotides are TGTGCCAGCACCATGGGGGTAGGCGGATACGAGCAGTACTTC.

The V call is TRBV10-1, the J call TRBJ1-1; the D gene is possibly TRBD1 (5 bases). Germline-derived CDR1 and CDR2 are WNHNN and SYGVQD (reference sequence). There are 16 residues in the CDR3. Trimming removed 5 bases from V and 1 base from J, with 17 bases in between. The DNA of the CDR3 is TGCGCCAGCAGTTTAAGTCGACAGACGTGGAACACTGAAGCTTTCTTT. Translating gives CASSLSRQTWNTEAFF.

The CDR3 protein is CASSVGVLEETQYF. The DNA of the CDR3 is TGTGCCAGCAGCGTGGGGGTTTTGGAAGAGACCCAGTACTTC. The chain is built from TRBV9 and TRBJ2-5; D may be TRBD1 or TRBD2 (5 bases each). The length of the CDR3 is 14 residues. Germline V gene data show CDR1 as SGDLS and CDR2 as YYNGEE. The V end lost 2 bases, the J end lost 3 bases, and 11 bases lay between the germline ends. Filled out from reference TRBV9 and TRBJ2-5, the complete variable domain reads DSGVTQTPKHLITATGQRVTLRCSPRSGDLSVYWYQQSLDQGLQFLIQYYNGEERAKGNILERFSAQQFPDLHSELNLSSLELGDSALYFCASSVGVLEETQYFGPGTRLLVL.

The V and J genes are TRBV7-3 and TRBJ1-3; D not resolved. The CDR3 consists of 16 residues. The ends were cut back, 1 base at V and 0 bases at J, with 10 bases in the middle. Germline V CDR1 and CDR2: SGHTA, FQGTGA. The CDR3 bases are TGTGCCAGCAGCTTAAGTGACCTAGACTCTGGAAACACCATATATTTT. This translates into CASSLSDLDSGNTIYF. Combining the CDR3 with reference TRBV7-3 and TRBJ1-3 gives the whole variable domain GAGVSQTPSNKVTEKGKYVELRCDPISGHTALYWYRQSLGQGPEFLIYFQGTGAADDSGLPNDRFFAVRPEGSVSTLKIQRTERGDSAVYLCASSLSDLDSGNTIYFGEGSWLTVV.

This chain joins TRBV11-3 and TRBJ1-4; D uncertain. The CDR3 is 15 residues long. The V end was cut by 0 bases, the J end by 5 bases, with 10 bases between. Looked up from germline, CDR1 is SGHNT and CDR2 is YENEEA. CDR3 loop: CASSLDPGPNEKLFF. The DNA for the CDR3 is TGTGCCAGCAGCTTAGATCCCGGGCCAAATGAAAAACTGTTTTTT.

This chain joins TRBV14 and TRBJ1-2; D uncertain. The CDR3 consists of 15 residues. The ends were cut back, 0 bases at V and 3 bases at J, with 11 bases in the middle. CDR1 and CDR2 from the germline V gene are SGHDN and FVKESK. This chain's CDR3 is CASSQDRAAYYGYTF. CDR3 bases: TGTGCCAGCAGCCAAGATCGGGCAGCTTACTATGGCTACACCTTC.

The chain links TRBV4-3 to TRBJ2-5, with TRBD1 matching over 10 bases. Per germline, CDR1 LGHNA and CDR2 YSLEER. Unmatched junction bases numbered 11, after V lost 2 bases and J lost 5 bases. The CDR3 consists of 17 residues. The CDR3 sequence is CASSQKPGQGRMETQYF. CDR3 coding DNA: TGCGCCAGCAGCCAAAAGCCGGGACAGGGGCGGATGGAGACCCAGTACTTC.

J is TRBJ2-1 and V is TRBV7-9; D possibly uses TRBD1 or TRBD2 (5 bases each). This CDR3 has 17 amino acids. The V gene's germline CDR1 is SEHNR and CDR2 FQNEAQ (reference sequence). The V end was cut by 1 base, the J end by 0 bases, with 13 bases between. In nucleotides, the CDR3 is TGTGCCAGCAGCTTAGGGAGTGGGGGACCCTCCTACAATGAGCAGTTCTTC. Amino acid sequence: CASSLGSGGPSYNEQFF. Full variable domain (remainder filled in from reference TRBV7-9 and TRBJ2-1): DTGVSQNPRHKITKRGQNVTFRCDPISEHNRLYWYRQTLGQGPEFLTYFQNEAQLEKSRLLSDRFSAERPKGSFSTLEIQRTEQGDSAMYLCASSLGSGGPSYNEQFFGPGTRLTVL.

V is TRBV4-3 and J is TRBJ1-2; TRBD1 is a possible D gene (5 bases). Trimming cost V 0 bases and J 1 base, with 15 bases left between them. This CDR3 comprises 17 residues. CDR1 is LGHNA, CDR2 YSLEER, per germline. CDR3 nucleotides: TGCGCCAGCAGCCAAGATCGGGTCTCAGGGTATAACTATGGCTACACCTTC. Its translation: CASSQDRVSGYNYGYTF.

V usage is TRBV5-4 and J usage is TRBJ2-5; 10 bases align to TRBD1. Germline V CDR1 and CDR2: SGHNT, YYREEE (reference sequence). The CDR3 is 15 residues long. V lost 3 bases to trimming and J lost 1 base; unmatched junction nucleotides: 3. This CDR3 reads CASSYGTGVQETQYF. DNA for the CDR3: TGTGCCAGCAGCTACGGGACAGGGGTCCAAGAGACCCAGTACTTC.